Reported below is one T cell receptor beta chain. This specimen belongs to a study of blood T cell repertoires in COVID-19. In the original workflow: Amplification from reference gene primers served as the basis for estimated nucleated cell counts. Assay used: immunoSEQ multiplex PCR; TCRdb lists only in-frame clones, some missing. The DNA gave D and trimming, while V, J and clone size come from that table. The sample has over 350,000 clones, roughly 90% seen once; the top ten hold 0.8% to 0.9%. This CDR3 contains 19 residues. Germline trimming cut 2 bases from V and 2 bases from J; bases unmatched to any gene: 16. The germline V gene has CDR1 SGHNT and CDR2 YYREEE (reference sequence). Participants in the exposed group had met a COVID-19 case in the 2 weeks before joining the study.

The chain links TRBV5-4 to TRBJ2-5, with TRBD1 identical over 9 bases. Sequencing was done on a sample of PBMCs or T cells enriched from blood (not recorded which). This TCR was sampled from a woman in her forties who had been exposed to COVID-19. The CDR3 loop is CASSFLTPKNRGHQETQYF. The CDR3 DNA reads TGTGCCAGCAGCTTCCTGACCCCCAAAAACAGGGGGCATCAAGAGACCCAGTACTTC.